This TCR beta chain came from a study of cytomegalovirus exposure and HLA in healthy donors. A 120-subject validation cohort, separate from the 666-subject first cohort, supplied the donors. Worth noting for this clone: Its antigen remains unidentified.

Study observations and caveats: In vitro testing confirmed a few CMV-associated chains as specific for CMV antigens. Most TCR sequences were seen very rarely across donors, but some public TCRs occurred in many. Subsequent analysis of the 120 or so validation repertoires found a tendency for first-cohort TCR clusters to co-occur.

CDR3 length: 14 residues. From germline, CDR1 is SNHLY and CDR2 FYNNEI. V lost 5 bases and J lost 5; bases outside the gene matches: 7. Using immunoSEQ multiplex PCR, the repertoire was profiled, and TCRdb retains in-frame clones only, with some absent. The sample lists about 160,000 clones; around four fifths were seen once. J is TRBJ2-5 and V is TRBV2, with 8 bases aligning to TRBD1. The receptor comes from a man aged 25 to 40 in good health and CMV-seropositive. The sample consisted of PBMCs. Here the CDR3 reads CASSPGTGAETQYF. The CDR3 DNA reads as TGTGCCAGCAGTCCCGGGACAGGCGCGGAGACCCAGTACTTC.